These 25 T cell receptor beta chains were all obtained from the same sample, sequenced in a study of beta chain features in type 1 diabetes. Their specific antigens are unknown. Study conclusions and caveats: Moderate yet significant TCRB CDR3 shortening was seen in Type 1 diabetes patients in all four CD4+ subsets.

Expressed TCRB transcripts were sequenced, since all the RNA that had been isolated was reverse transcribed. Assay: immunoSEQ multiplex PCR; the TCRdb copy retains only in-frame clones and omits some. This table has 600,000 or so clones, around 12% appearing once. The sequenced material came from naive CD4+ T cells from blood. These receptors came from a man aged 25 to 40 with type 1 diabetes.

This clone came up a few times. The chain employs TRBV7-2 and TRBJ2-7; weak D call: TRBD1 (5 bases). CDR1 is SGHTA, CDR2 FQGNSA, per germline. This CDR3 is built from 14 residues. The germline V and J ends were trimmed by 4 bases and 0 bases, with 10 bases remaining between them. This CDR3 is CASSSTATSYEQYF. CDR3 coding DNA: TGTGCCAGCAGCTCGACAGCAACCTCCTACGAGCAGTACTTC.

A single count supports this clone. The same CDR3 also results from other DNA sequences found in this sample. The gene calls are TRBV9 and TRBJ2-5; the D gene is possibly TRBD1 (5 bases). The CDR3 extends over 13 amino acids. Germline V CDR1 and CDR2: SGDLS, YYNGEE. V gave up 0 bases and J gave up 2 bases, with 5 bases separating them. CDR3 coding DNA: TGTGCCAGCAGCGTAGCAGGGCAAGAGACCCAGTACTTC. This sequence encodes CASSVAGQETQYF.

The sample holds a few counts of this clone. The V call is TRBV27, the J call TRBJ2-2; no firm D call. The V gene's germline CDR1 is MNHEY and CDR2 SMNVEV (reference sequence). V lost 6 bases to trimming and J lost 2 bases, with 22 bases between them. This CDR3 has 18 residues. The CDR3 nucleotides are TGTGCCAGCAGCCACCTGCTTGGGGTAGAACTAAACACCGGGGAGCTGTTTTTT. Amino acids: CASSHLLGVELNTGELFF.

The genes are TRBV7-9 and TRBJ2-3; D is possibly TRBD1 (6 bases). Deletions cut 2 bases from V and 5 bases from J, with 11 bases between. There are 14 residues in the CDR3. Germline-derived CDR1 and CDR2 are SEHNR and FQNEAQ (reference sequence). The CDR3 coding sequence is TGTGCCAGCAGCTTACAACAGGGAATAGATACGCAGTATTTT. It specifies CASSLQQGIDTQYF. Full variable domain (rest looked up from reference TRBV7-9 and TRBJ2-3): DTGVSQNPRHKITKRGQNVTFRCDPISEHNRLYWYRQTLGQGPEFLTYFQNEAQLEKSRLLSDRFSAERPKGSFSTLEIQRTEQGDSAMYLCASSLQQGIDTQYFGPGTRLTVL.

The V and J genes are TRBV28 and TRBJ2-2; TRBD1 agrees at 9 bases. The V segment lost 5 bases and the J segment 9 bases; nucleotides outside the gene matches: 4. From germline, CDR1 is MDHEN and CDR2 SYDVKM. This CDR3 spans 13 amino acids. CDR3 nucleotide sequence: TGTGCCAGCAGTCCCACAGGGGGCCGGGAGCTGTTTTTT. Encoded protein: CASSPTGGRELFF.

There are a few counts of this clone. The rearrangement joins TRBV7-9 to TRBJ2-1, with 8 bases identical to TRBD1. The germline gives CDR1 SEHNR, CDR2 FQNEAQ (reference sequence). V shed 4 bases and J 7 bases; nucleotides not matched to a gene: 6. This CDR3 has 14 amino acids. DNA for the CDR3: TGTGCCAGCAGCTATCCACAGGGGGTGAATGAGCAGTTCTTC. Its translation is CASSYPQGVNEQFF.

This clone occurred a few times. This chain connects TRBV27 to TRBJ2-5; tentatively, D is TRBD1 (5 bases). The V gene's germline CDR1 is MNHEY and CDR2 SMNVEV (reference sequence). Deletions cut 5 bases from V and 4 bases from J, with 14 bases between. The CDR3 runs to 14 residues. CDR3 protein: CASSPQWGGETQYF. The DNA of the CDR3 is TGTGCCAGCAGTCCACAATGGGGCGGAGAGACCCAGTACTTC.

The chain is built from TRBV9 and TRBJ2-5, with 9 bases that match TRBD2. Germline V CDR1 and CDR2: SGDLS, YYNGEE. The V segment lost 1 base and the J segment 2 bases; nucleotides outside the gene matches: 0. This CDR3 has 14 amino acids. DNA of the CDR3: TGTGCCAGCAGCGTACTAGCGGGGCAAGAGACCCAGTACTTC. It specifies CASSVLAGQETQYF. The full variable domain, its missing parts supplied by reference TRBV9 and TRBJ2-5, is DSGVTQTPKHLITATGQRVTLRCSPRSGDLSVYWYQQSLDQGLQFLIQYYNGEERAKGNILERFSAQQFPDLHSELNLSSLELGDSALYFCASSVLAGQETQYFGPGTRLLVL.

V is TRBV30 and J is TRBJ2-5; D is undetermined. Judging by the DNA end, TRBJ2-7 fits better; the J call may be wrong. The CDR3 is 11 amino acids. CDR1 and CDR2 from the germline V gene are GTSNPN and SVGIG (reference sequence). As DNA, the CDR3 is TGTGCCTGGACTACGTCCTACGAGCAGTACTTC. Translation: CAWTTSYEQYF.

The chain couples TRBV5-6 to TRBJ2-4; a possible D gene is TRBD2 (5 bases). The germline V gene encodes CDR1 SGHDT and CDR2 YYEEEE. V was pared by 0 bases and J by 1 base, with 8 bases between. The CDR3 is 15 residues long. CDR3 sequence reads: CASSLGGSAKNIQYF. Written as DNA, the CDR3 is TGTGCCAGCAGCTTGGGAGGGTCCGCCAAAAACATTCAGTACTTC. Combining the CDR3 with reference TRBV5-6 and TRBJ2-4 gives the whole variable domain DAGVTQSPTHLIKTRGQQVTLRCSPKSGHDTVSWYQQALGQGPQFIFQYYEEEERQRGNFPDRFSGHQFPNYSSELNVNALLLGDSALYLCASSLGGSAKNIQYFGAGTRLSVL.

This chain links TRBV30 with TRBJ1-5; possibly TRBD1 for D (6 bases). Germline CDR1 reads GTSNPN; CDR2 reads SVGIG (reference sequence). Trimming shortened V by 5 bases and J by 6 bases, and 14 bases separated the two germline ends. The CDR3 is 13 residues long. For the CDR3, the DNA is TGTGCCTGGGGCACAAGGGGGATTCAGCCCCAGCATTTT. Encoded protein: CAWGTRGIQPQHF. Drawing the rest from reference TRBV30 and TRBJ1-5, the complete variable domain is SQTIHQWPATLVQPVGSPLSLECTVEGTSNPNLYWYRQAAGRGLQLLFYSVGIGQISSEVPQNLSASRPQDRQFILSSKKLLLSDSGFYLCAWGTRGIQPQHFGDGTRLSIL.

This clone was counted a few times. The chain couples TRBV7-2 to TRBJ2-3, with unresolved D. The CDR3 spans 14 residues. With 2 bases removed from V and 6 bases from J, the gap between germline ends came to 12 bases. The germline gives CDR1 SGHTA, CDR2 FQGNSA. The CDR3 loop is CASSLIPHTDTQYF. Here the CDR3 DNA reads TGTGCCAGCAGCTTAATACCACACACGGATACGCAGTATTTT.

This clone appeared a few times. The J gene is TRBJ2-3, the V gene TRBV28; 7 nucleotides align to TRBD2. Germline CDR1 and CDR2: MDHEN and SYDVKM. V was pared by 10 bases and J by 0 bases, with 7 bases of the junction left unmatched. This CDR3 has 14 residues. The CDR3 reads CATSWGLSTDTQYF. The CDR3 DNA reads as TGTGCCACCTCATGGGGACTAAGCACAGATACGCAGTATTTT.

This clone came up a few times. V gene TRBV19 combines with J gene TRBJ2-4, with 8 bases fitting TRBD1. The CDR3 totals 12 residues. V gave up 6 bases and J gave up 15 bases; unmatched junction bases: 10. In germline, CDR1 is LNHDA, CDR2 SQIVND (reference sequence). The CDR3 is CASSLTGGRRYF. CDR3 nucleotides: TGTGCCAGTAGCCTAACAGGGGGACGGCGGTACTTC.

The table lists this clone with a few counts. The V and J genes are TRBV25-1 and TRBJ1-1; maybe TRBD1 (6 bases). The CDR3 contains 15 residues. Trimming shortened V by 2 bases and J by 2 bases, and 12 bases separated the two germline ends. Germline CDR1 reads MGHDK; CDR2 reads SYGVNS. CDR3 nucleotides: TGTGCCAGCAGTGAAAAGGGGGACCTAAACACTGAAGCTTTCTTT. Protein sequence: CASSEKGDLNTEAFF. The full variable domain, completed using reference TRBV25-1 and TRBJ1-1, is EADIYQTPRYLVIGTGKKITLECSQTMGHDKMYWYQQDPGMELHLIHYSYGVNSTEKGDLSSESTVSRIRTEHFPLTLESARPSHTSQYLCASSEKGDLNTEAFFGQGTRLTVV.

The chain links TRBV10-3 to TRBJ1-2; 7 nucleotides line up with TRBD1. Germline V gives CDR1 ENHRY, CDR2 SYGVKD. This CDR3 comprises 14 residues. With V trimmed by 5 bases and J by 3 bases, 6 bases remained unmatched. The CDR3 protein is CAISTTGMDYGYTF. In DNA form, the CDR3 reads TGTGCCATCAGTACGACAGGGATGGACTATGGCTACACCTTC.

The chain employs TRBV5-1 and TRBJ2-5; maybe TRBD1 (6 bases). CDR3 length equals 15 residues. The V end lost 0 bases, the J end lost 4 bases, and 13 bases lay between the germline ends. The germline CDR1 and CDR2 sequences are SGHRS and YFSETQ. The CDR3 DNA sequence: TGCGCCAGCAGCTTGGGCGCAGGGGTGGGAGAGACCCAGTACTTC. This encodes CASSLGAGVGETQYF. The whole variable domain, remainder taken from reference TRBV5-1 and TRBJ2-5, is KAGVTQTPRYLIKTRGQQVTLSCSPISGHRSVSWYQQTPGQGLQFLFEYFSETQRNKGNFPGRFSGRQFSNSRSEMNVSTLELGDSALYLCASSLGAGVGETQYFGPGTRLLVL.

This clone was seen once. The chain couples TRBV6-5 to TRBJ2-5; D may match TRBD1 or TRBD2 (5 bases each). Germline V CDR1 and CDR2: MNHEY, SVGAGI. CDR3 length: 12 residues. Trimming removed 10 bases from V and 3 bases from J, with 12 bases in between. The CDR3 loop is CATARGEETQYF. CDR3 DNA sequence: TGTGCCACCGCGAGAGGGGAAGAGACCCAGTACTTC.

CDR3 residues: CASSWAGSPDTQYF. CDR3 nucleotides: TGCGCCAGCAGTTGGGCAGGAAGCCCAGATACGCAGTATTTT. The chain carries TRBV10-2 and TRBJ2-3; D unclear. Germline V gene sequence: CDR1 WSHSY, CDR2 SAAADI. V was clipped by 5 bases and J by 4 bases, with 13 bases between them. There are 14 residues in the CDR3.

The genes are TRBV11-3 and TRBJ1-6; no clear D gene. V lost 2 bases and J 9 bases, leaving 8 bases between the germline ends. The CDR3 is 13 residues long. Looked up from germline, CDR1 is SGHNT and CDR2 is YENEEA. CDR3: CASSLQGGSPLHF. Here the CDR3 DNA reads TGTGCCAGCAGCTTACAAGGAGGTTCACCCCTCCACTTT.

This clone was detected only a few times. The chain links TRBV10-3 to TRBJ2-5; TRBD1 agrees at 7 bases. The CDR3 is made up of 13 amino acids. CDR1 ENHRY and CDR2 SYGVKD come from the germline V gene. With V trimmed by 6 bases and J by 5 bases, 6 bases remained unmatched. The CDR3 reads CAIRGQSGETQYF. The DNA for the CDR3 is TGTGCCATCAGGGGACAGTCGGGGGAGACCCAGTACTTC.

V usage is TRBV27 and J usage is TRBJ2-5; 11 bases are shared with TRBD1. The J segment lost 5 bases and the V segment lost 4 bases, leaving 6 bases of the junction unmatched. The CDR3 has 15 residues. Germline V gene lookup returns CDR1 MNHEY and CDR2 SMNVEV (reference sequence). The chain's CDR3 is CASSSPGQGGETQYF. CDR3 DNA sequence: TGTGCCAGCAGTTCACCGGGACAGGGGGGGGAGACCCAGTACTTC.

The J gene is TRBJ1-4, the V gene TRBV5-1, with D perhaps TRBD1 (5 bases). V was clipped by 4 bases and J by 2 bases, with 12 bases between them. The CDR3 contains 15 residues. The germline V gene has CDR1 SGHRS and CDR2 YFSETQ. The CDR3 bases are TGCGCCAGCAGCCACCAGGGTGAGACTAATGAAAAACTGTTTTTT. Encoded protein: CASSHQGETNEKLFF.

This clone came up a few times. This sequence joins TRBV19 and TRBJ1-2; no definite D call. CDR1 LNHDA and CDR2 SQIVND come from the germline V gene (reference sequence). The CDR3 sequence is 12 residues long. V lost 3 bases, J lost 6 bases, and 8 bases lay in between. The chain's CDR3 is CASSMVADGYTF. CDR3 coding DNA: TGTGCCAGTAGTATGGTAGCTGATGGCTACACCTTC.

The rearrangement uses TRBV28 and TRBJ1-2; D is perhaps TRBD1 (6 bases). Trimming pared 5 bases from V and 4 bases from J, leaving 17 bases between. Germline V lookup: CDR1 MDHEN, CDR2 SYDVKM. The CDR3 is made up of 15 amino acids. The CDR3, as DNA: TGTGCCAGCAGTGCCCCCCCGACAGGTACCTATGGCTACACCTTC. Translation gives CASSAPPTGTYGYTF.